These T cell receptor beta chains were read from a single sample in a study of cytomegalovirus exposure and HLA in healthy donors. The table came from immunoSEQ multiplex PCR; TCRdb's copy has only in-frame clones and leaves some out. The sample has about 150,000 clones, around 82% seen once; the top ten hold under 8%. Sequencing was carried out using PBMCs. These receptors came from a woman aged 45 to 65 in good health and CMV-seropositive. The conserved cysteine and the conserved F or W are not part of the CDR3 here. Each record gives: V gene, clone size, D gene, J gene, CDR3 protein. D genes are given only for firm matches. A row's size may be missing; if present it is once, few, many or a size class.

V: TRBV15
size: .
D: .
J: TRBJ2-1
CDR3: ATSRGGEQF

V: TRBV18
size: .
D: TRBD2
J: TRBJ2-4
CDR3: ASSPEVSGTLAKNIQY

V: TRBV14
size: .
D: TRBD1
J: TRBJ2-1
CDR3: ASRDRGVLNEQF

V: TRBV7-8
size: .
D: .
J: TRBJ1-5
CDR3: ASRAGSANQPQH

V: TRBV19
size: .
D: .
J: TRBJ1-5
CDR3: ASSNNHQPQH

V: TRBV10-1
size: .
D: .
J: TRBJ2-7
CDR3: ASPTTGEQY

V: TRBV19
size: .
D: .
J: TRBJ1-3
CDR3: ASSTGVGNTIY

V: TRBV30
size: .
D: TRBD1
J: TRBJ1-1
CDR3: AWSVPPGTGMNTEAF

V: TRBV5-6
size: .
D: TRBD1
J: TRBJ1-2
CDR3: ASSSIPGTGSSGYT

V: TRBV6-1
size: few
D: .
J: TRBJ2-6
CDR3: ASTTGNAGANVLT

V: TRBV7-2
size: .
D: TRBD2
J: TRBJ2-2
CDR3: ASSLVILGLAGGAGELF

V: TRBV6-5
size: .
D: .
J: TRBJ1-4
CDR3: ASSYYRSTNEKLF

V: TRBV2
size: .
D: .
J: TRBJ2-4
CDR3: ASSTLGADKNIQY

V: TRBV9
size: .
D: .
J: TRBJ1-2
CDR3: ASSVDSDWADYGYT

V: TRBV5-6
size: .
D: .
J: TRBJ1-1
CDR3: ASSLPRQAQAAF

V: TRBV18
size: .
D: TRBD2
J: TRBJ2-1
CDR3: ASSPVAGIYNEQF

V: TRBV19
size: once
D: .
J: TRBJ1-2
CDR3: ASSTTLTQAHYGYT

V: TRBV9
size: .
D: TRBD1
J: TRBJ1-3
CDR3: ASSTGQGSGNTIY

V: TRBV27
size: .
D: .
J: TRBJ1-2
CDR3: ASSLGQGYGYT

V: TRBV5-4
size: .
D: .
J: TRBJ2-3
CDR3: ASSFGDTQY

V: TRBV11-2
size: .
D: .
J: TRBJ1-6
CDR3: ASSLDSFNSPLH

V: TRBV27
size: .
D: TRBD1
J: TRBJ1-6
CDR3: ASSGQGFNSPLH

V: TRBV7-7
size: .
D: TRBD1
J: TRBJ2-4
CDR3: ASSYSTGGLAKNIQY

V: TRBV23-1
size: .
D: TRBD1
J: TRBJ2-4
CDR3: ASTQGQVNIQY

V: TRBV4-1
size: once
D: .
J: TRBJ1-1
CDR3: ASSQRGANTEAF

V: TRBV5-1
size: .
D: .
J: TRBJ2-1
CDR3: ASSLGSPKQF

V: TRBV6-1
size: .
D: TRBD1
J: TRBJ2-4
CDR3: ASRPQGTKNIQY